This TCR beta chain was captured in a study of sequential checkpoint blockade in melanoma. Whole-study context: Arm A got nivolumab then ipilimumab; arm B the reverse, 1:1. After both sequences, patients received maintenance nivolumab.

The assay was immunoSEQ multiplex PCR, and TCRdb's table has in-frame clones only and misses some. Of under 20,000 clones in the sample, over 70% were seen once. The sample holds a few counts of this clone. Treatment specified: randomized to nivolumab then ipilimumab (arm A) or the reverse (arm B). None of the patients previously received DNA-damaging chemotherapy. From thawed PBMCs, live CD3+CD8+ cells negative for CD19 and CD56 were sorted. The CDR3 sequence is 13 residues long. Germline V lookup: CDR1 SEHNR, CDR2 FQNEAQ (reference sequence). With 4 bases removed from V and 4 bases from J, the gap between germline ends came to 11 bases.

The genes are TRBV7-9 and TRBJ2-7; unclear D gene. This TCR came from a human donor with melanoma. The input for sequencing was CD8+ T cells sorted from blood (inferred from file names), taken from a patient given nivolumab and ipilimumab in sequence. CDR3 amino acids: CASSSGPVYEQYF. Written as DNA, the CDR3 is TGTGCCAGCAGCTCCGGTCCGGTGTACGAGCAGTACTTC.